The rows below give T cell receptor beta chains drawn from one sample of a study of blood T cell repertoires in COVID-19. The table came from immunoSEQ multiplex PCR; TCRdb's copy has only in-frame clones and leaves some out. This sample yields approximately 120,000 clones, of which roughly 72% are seen a single time; 9.5% to 14% belongs to the top ten. Specimen: peripheral blood. These TCRs come from a human donor in a cohort sampled during active COVID-19. The CDR3 runs from the conserved cysteine through the conserved F or W. D genes are given only for firm matches. Clone size, where shown, is once, few, many, or a class for clones that have expanded.

j_call	clone_size	d_call	v_call	cdr3_aa	cdr3_nt
TRBJ2-5	NA	TRBD2	TRBV15	CATSRGLAQETQYF	TGTGCCACCAGCAGGGGACTAGCCCAAGAGACCCAGTACTTC
TRBJ2-1	NA	NA	TRBV18	CASSAGPQYNEQFF	TGTGCCAGCTCCGCAGGTCCTCAATACAATGAGCAGTTCTTC
TRBJ1-1	NA	NA	TRBV13	CASSAHLRGGTEAFF	TGTGCCAGCAGCGCACATCTCAGGGGTGGAACTGAAGCTTTCTTT
TRBJ1-2	NA	NA	TRBV28	CATVRGGSNYGYTF	TGTGCCACCGTCCGCGGTGGGTCTAACTATGGCTACACCTTC
TRBJ2-5	NA	TRBD1	TRBV4-1	CASSQTGGQETQYF	TGCGCCAGCAGCCAGACAGGGGGGCAAGAGACCCAGTACTTC
TRBJ2-7	NA	TRBD2	TRBV3-1/TRBV3-2	CASSQGLAGTYEQYF	TGTGCCAGCAGCCAAGGACTAGCGGGAACCTACGAGCAGTACTTC
TRBJ2-1	NA	NA	TRBV27	CASSRWGPTYNEQFF	TGTGCCAGCAGTAGGTGGGGCCCCACCTACAATGAGCAGTTCTTC
TRBJ2-6	few	TRBD1	TRBV6-4	CASSETGASSGANVLTF	TGTGCCAGCAGTGAAACAGGGGCCTCCTCTGGGGCCAACGTCCTGACTTTC
TRBJ1-1	NA	TRBD1	TRBV2	CASSDDRGSRGGAFF	TGTGCCAGCAGTGATGACAGGGGGTCCCGCGGCGGAGCTTTCTTT
TRBJ2-4	NA	NA	TRBV6-5	CASSYDTSRTNIQYF	TGTGCCAGCAGTTACGACACTAGTCGGACGAACATTCAGTACTTC
TRBJ2-7	NA	NA	TRBV2	CASSVKQGETYEQYF	TGTGCCAGCAGTGTTAAACAGGGCGAGACCTACGAGCAGTACTTC
TRBJ2-1	NA	TRBD2	TRBV3-1/TRBV3-2	CASSFTGGVGEQFF	TGTGCCAGCAGCTTCACGGGGGGGGTAGGTGAGCAGTTCTTC
TRBJ2-1	NA	NA	TRBV3-1/TRBV3-2	CASSQELPSDSYNEQFF	TGTGCCAGCAGCCAAGAGCTCCCTAGCGACTCCTACAATGAGCAGTTCTTC
TRBJ2-2	NA	NA	TRBV15	CATSRGLGINTGELFF	TGTGCCACCAGCAGAGGACTAGGGATCAACACCGGGGAGCTGTTTTTT
TRBJ2-5	NA	TRBD1	TRBV6-6	CASRGNRGQETQYF	TGTGCCAGCCGCGGCAACAGGGGACAGGAGACCCAGTACTTC
TRBJ1-4	NA	TRBD1	TRBV7-9	CASSRWGQGPATNEKLFF	TGTGCCAGCAGTCGCTGGGGACAGGGACCCGCAACTAATGAAAAACTGTTTTTT
TRBJ2-7	NA	TRBD2	TRBV6-5	CASSRGGEHEQYF	TGTGCCAGCAGCCGCGGGGGGGAACACGAGCAGTACTTC
TRBJ1-6	NA	TRBD1	TRBV9	CASSPWDSDSPLHF	TGTGCCAGCAGCCCGTGGGACAGCGATTCACCCCTCCACTTT
TRBJ2-5	NA	NA	TRBV5-6	CASSGEETQYF	TGTGCCAGCAGCGGGGAGGAGACCCAGTACTTC
TRBJ2-7	NA	NA	TRBV18	CASSPTSSYEQYF	TGTGCCAGCTCACCAACAAGCTCCTACGAGCAGTACTTC
TRBJ2-5	NA	NA	TRBV21-1	CASSKEVQGKARETQYF	TGTGCCAGCAGCAAAGAAGTTCAGGGGAAAGCACGAGAGACCCAGTACTTC
TRBJ2-7	NA	NA	TRBV6-5	CALDRPSSYEQYF	TGTGCCCTTGACAGGCCGAGCTCCTACGAGCAGTACTTC